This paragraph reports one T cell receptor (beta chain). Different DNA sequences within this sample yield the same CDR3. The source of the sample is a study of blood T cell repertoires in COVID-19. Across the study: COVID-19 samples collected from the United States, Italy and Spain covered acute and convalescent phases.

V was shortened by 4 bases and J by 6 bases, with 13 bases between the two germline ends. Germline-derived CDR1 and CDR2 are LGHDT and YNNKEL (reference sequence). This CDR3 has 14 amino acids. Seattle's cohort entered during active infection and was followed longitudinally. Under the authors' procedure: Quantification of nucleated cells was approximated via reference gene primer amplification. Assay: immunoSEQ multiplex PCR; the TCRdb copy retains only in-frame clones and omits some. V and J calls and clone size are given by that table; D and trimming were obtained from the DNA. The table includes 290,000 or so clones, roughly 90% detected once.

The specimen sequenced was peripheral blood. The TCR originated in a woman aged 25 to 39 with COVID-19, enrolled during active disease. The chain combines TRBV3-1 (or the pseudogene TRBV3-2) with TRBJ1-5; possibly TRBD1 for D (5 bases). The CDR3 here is CASSLGQGVQPQHF. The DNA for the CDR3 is TGTGCCAGCAGCCTAGGGCAGGGCGTTCAGCCCCAGCATTTT.